A selection of T cell receptor beta chains follows, all from one sample in a study of blood T cell repertoires in COVID-19. Sequenced by immunoSEQ multiplex PCR; TCRdb stores in-frame clones only, minus some. The table includes fewer than 180,000 clones, 84% detected once. What was sequenced was peripheral blood. These TCRs come from a man aged 70-80 years with acute or convalescent COVID-19. Both conserved end residues are part of each CDR3. A D gene is named only where the DNA matches it firmly. Clone size is not always given. Where it is, it says once, few, many or a class for expanded clones.

>-|TRBJ1-2|once|TRBV5-4
CASSPEQGVGGYTF
TGTGCCAGCAGCCCCGAACAGGGAGTGGGTGGCTACACCTTC
>-|TRBJ1-1|-|TRBV7-9
CASSFAGHTEAFF
TGTGCCAGCAGCTTTGCAGGCCACACTGAAGCTTTCTTT
>TRBD1|TRBJ2-1|-|TRBV29-1
CSVEDRKTNEQFF
TGCAGCGTTGAGGACAGGAAAACCAATGAGCAGTTCTTC
>-|TRBJ1-2|-|TRBV18
CASSPDSYGYTF
TGTGCCAGCTCACCCGACAGTTATGGCTACACCTTC
>TRBD1|TRBJ1-2|-|TRBV2
CASSAGTASIYGYTF
TGTGCCAGCAGCGCAGGGACAGCCAGTATCTATGGCTACACCTTC
>TRBD1|TRBJ2-1|-|TRBV7-2
CASSLGQGAYNEQFF
TGTGCCAGCAGCTTGGGACAGGGGGCCTACAATGAGCAGTTCTTC
>-|TRBJ1-1|-|TRBV28
CASINNLGAFF
TGTGCCAGCATCAACAACCTCGGGGCTTTCTTT
>TRBD2|TRBJ2-1|-|TRBV14
CASSATFLAGGVYNEQFF
TGTGCCAGCAGCGCTACTTTTCTAGCGGGAGGGGTCTACAATGAGCAGTTCTTC
>-|TRBJ2-1|-|TRBV9
CASSGGLGHHYNEQFF
TGTGCCAGCAGTGGGGGTTTGGGACACCACTACAATGAGCAGTTCTTC
>-|TRBJ2-3|few|TRBV5-6
CASSLGGDTQYF
TGTGCCAGCAGCTTGGGAGGAGATACGCAGTATTTT
>TRBD1|TRBJ2-1|-|TRBV3-1/TRBV3-2
CASSQAGQGSFF
TGTGCCAGCAGCCAAGCCGGACAGGGCTCCTTCTTC
>-|TRBJ1-1|once|TRBV2
CASSGEGVRYTEAFF
TGTGCCAGCAGTGGAGAAGGGGTCAGATACACTGAAGCTTTCTTT
>-|TRBJ1-1|-|TRBV13
CASSLEPATSTAFF
TGTGCCAGCAGCTTAGAGCCGGCTACTAGTACGGCTTTCTTT
>TRBD2|TRBJ2-2|-|TRBV7-8
CASSPRTSGSPGELFF
TGTGCCAGCAGCCCGAGGACTAGCGGGAGCCCCGGGGAGCTGTTTTTT
>-|TRBJ1-1|-|TRBV28
CASSLSWEGGFF
TGTGCCAGCAGTTTGTCCTGGGAGGGGGGTTTCTTT
>TRBD1|TRBJ1-4|-|TRBV7-9
CASSLGDRVHEKLFF
TGTGCCAGCAGCTTAGGGGACAGGGTTCACGAAAAACTGTTTTTT
>-|TRBJ2-7|-|TRBV23-1
CASSRESCYEQYF
TGCGCCAGCAGTCGGGAGAGTTGCTACGAGCAGTACTTC
>TRBD1|TRBJ1-5|-|TRBV4-1
CASSPWTGGNQPQHF
TGCGCCAGCAGCCCCTGGACAGGGGGCAACCAGCCCCAGCATTTT
>TRBD1|TRBJ2-7|-|TRBV6-1
CASSEQGVSAFYEQYF
TGTGCCAGCAGTGAACAGGGGGTCAGTGCATTCTACGAGCAGTACTTC
>-|TRBJ1-3|-|TRBV6-5
CASSYSWQDTIYF
TGTGCCAGCAGTTACTCATGGCAAGACACCATATATTTT
>TRBD1|TRBJ1-1|-|TRBV29-1
CSVRGGADTEAFF
TGCAGCGTTAGAGGGGGCGCAGACACTGAAGCTTTCTTT
>-|TRBJ1-1|-|TRBV30
CAWSVGEGDFEAFF
TGTGCCTGGAGTGTAGGGGAGGGAGATTTTGAAGCTTTCTTT